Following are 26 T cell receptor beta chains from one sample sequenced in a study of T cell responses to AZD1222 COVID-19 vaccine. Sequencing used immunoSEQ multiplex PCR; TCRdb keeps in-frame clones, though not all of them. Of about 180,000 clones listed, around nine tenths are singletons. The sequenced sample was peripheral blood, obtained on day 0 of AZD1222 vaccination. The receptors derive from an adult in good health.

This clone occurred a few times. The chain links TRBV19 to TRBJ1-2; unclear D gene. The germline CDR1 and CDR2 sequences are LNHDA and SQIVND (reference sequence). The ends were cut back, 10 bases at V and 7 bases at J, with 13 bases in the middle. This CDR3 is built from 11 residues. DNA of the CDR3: TGTGCCACCCAGGTATCCGCTGGCTACACCTTC. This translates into CATQVSAGYTF.

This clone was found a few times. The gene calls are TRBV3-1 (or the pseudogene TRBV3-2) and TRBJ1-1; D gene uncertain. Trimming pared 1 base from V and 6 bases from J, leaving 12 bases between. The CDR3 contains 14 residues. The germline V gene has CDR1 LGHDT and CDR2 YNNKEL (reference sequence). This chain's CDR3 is CASSQVWGNPEAFF. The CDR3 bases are TGTGCCAGCAGCCAAGTTTGGGGAAACCCTGAAGCTTTCTTT.

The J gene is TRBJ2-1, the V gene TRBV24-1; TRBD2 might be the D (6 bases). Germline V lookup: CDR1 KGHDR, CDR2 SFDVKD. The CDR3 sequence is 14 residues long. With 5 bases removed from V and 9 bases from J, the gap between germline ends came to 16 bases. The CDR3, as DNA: TGTGCCACCAGTGTCTCGACTAGTTCCAGTGAGCAGTTCTTC. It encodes CATSVSTSSSEQFF.

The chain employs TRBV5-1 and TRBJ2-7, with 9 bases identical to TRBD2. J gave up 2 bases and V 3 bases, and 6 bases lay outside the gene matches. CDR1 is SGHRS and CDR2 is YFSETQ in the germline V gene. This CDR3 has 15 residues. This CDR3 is CASSSGTSPPYEQYF. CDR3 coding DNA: TGCGCCAGCAGCTCTGGGACTAGCCCCCCCTACGAGCAGTACTTC. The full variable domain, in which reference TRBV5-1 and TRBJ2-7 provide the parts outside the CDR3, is KAGVTQTPRYLIKTRGQQVTLSCSPISGHRSVSWYQQTPGQGLQFLFEYFSETQRNKGNFPGRFSGRQFSNSRSEMNVSTLELGDSALYLCASSSGTSPPYEQYFGPGTRLTVT.

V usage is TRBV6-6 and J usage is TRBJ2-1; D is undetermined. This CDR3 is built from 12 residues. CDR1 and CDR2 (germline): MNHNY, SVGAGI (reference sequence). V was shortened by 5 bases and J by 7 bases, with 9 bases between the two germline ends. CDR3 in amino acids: CASSLRPNEQFF. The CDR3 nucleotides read TGTGCCAGCAGTCTCCGGCCGAATGAGCAGTTCTTC.

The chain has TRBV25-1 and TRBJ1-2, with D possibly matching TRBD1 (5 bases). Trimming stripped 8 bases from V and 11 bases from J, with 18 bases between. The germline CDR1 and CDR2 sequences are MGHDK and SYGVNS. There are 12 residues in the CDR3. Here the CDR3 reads CASGGVPIGYTF. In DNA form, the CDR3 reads TGTGCCAGCGGGGGGGTGCCGATAGGGTACACCTTC.

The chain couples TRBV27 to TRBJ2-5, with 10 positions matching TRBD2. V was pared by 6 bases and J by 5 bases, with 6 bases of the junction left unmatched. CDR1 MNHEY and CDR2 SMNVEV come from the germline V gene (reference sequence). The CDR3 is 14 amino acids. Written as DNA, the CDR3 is TGTGCCAGCAGGCGGACTAGCGGAGGGGAGACCCAGTACTTC. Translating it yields CASRRTSGGETQYF.

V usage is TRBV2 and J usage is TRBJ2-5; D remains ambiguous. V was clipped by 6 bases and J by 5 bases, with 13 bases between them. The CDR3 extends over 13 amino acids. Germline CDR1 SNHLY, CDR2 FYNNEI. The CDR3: CASRNVAGETQYF. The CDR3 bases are TGTGCCAGCAGAAACGTAGCCGGGGAGACCCAGTACTTC.

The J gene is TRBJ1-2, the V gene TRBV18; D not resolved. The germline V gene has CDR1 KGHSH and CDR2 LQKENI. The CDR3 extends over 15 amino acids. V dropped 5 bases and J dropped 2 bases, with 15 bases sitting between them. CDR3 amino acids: CASSDLITGNYGYTF. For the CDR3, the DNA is TGTGCCAGCTCAGATCTGATAACTGGGAACTATGGCTACACCTTC.

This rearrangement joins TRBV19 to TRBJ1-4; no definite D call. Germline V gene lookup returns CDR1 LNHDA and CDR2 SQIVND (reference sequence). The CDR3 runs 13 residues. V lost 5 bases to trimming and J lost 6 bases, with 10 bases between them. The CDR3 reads CASSPGVDEKLFF. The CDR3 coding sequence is TGTGCCAGTAGTCCGGGTGTGGATGAAAAACTGTTTTTT.

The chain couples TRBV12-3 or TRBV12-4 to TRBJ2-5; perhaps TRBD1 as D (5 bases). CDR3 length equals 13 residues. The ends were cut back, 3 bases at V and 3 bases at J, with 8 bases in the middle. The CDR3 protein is CASSFGREETQYF. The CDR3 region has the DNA TGTGCCAGCAGTTTTGGCAGGGAAGAGACCCAGTACTTC.

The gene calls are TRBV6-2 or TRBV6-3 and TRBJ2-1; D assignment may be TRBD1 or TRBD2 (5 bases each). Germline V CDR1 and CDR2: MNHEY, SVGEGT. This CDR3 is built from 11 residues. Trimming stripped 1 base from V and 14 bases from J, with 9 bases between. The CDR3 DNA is TGTGCCAGCAGTTACTTGGGGGATAAGTTCTTC. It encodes CASSYLGDKFF.

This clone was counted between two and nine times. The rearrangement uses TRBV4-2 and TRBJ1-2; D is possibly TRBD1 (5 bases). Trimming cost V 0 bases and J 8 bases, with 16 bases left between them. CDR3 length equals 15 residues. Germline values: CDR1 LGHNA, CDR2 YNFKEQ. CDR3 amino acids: CASSQDPGGSWGYTF. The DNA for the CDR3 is TGTGCCAGCAGCCAAGATCCTGGGGGGTCGTGGGGCTACACCTTC.

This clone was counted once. CDR3 DNA sequence: TGTGCCTGGAGGGGCGGGCAGGGGGCTCATGGCTACACCTTC. It translates to CAWRGGQGAHGYTF. The chain has TRBV30 and TRBJ1-2; 8 nucleotides line up with TRBD1. The CDR3 extends over 14 amino acids. Per germline, CDR1 GTSNPN and CDR2 SVGIG (reference sequence). V lost 3 bases, J lost 6 bases, and 9 bases stayed unmatched.

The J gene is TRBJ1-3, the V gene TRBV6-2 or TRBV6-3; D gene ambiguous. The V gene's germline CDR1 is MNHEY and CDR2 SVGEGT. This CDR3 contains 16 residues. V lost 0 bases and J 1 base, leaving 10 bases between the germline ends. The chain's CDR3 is CASSYSRAESGNTIYF. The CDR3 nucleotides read TGTGCCAGCAGTTACTCGAGGGCCGAGTCTGGAAACACCATATATTTT.

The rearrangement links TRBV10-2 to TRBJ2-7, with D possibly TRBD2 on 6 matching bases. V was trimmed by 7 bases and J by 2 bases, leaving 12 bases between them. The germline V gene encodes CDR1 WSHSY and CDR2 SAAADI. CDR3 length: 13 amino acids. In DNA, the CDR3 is TGCGCCAGCACCGAAGGACTAACCTACGAGCAGTACTTC. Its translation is CASTEGLTYEQYF.

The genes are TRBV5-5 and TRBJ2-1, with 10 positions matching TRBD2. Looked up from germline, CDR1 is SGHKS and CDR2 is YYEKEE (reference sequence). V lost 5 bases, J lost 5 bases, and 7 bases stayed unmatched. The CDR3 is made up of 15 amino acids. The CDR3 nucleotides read TGTGCCAGCAGTCCAAGCGGGAGGGCGGACAATGAGCAGTTCTTC. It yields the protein CASSPSGRADNEQFF.

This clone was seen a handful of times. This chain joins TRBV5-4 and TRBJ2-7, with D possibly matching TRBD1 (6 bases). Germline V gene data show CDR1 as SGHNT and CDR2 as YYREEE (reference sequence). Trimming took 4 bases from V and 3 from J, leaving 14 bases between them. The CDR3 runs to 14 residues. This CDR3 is CASSLNDRFYEQYF. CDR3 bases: TGTGCCAGCAGCCTAAATGACAGGTTCTACGAGCAGTACTTC.

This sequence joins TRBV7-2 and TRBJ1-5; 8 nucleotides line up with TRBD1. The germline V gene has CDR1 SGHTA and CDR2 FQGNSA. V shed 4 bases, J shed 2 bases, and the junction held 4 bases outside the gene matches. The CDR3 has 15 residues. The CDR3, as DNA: TGTGCCAGCAGCTCAGGACAGGGAGGCAATCAGCCCCAGCATTTT. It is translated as CASSSGQGGNQPQHF. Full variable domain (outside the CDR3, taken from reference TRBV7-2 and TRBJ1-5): GAGVSQSPSNKVTEKGKDVELRCDPISGHTALYWYRQSLGQGLEFLIYFQGNSAPDKSGLPSDRFSAERTGGSVSTLTIQRTQQEDSAVYLCASSSGQGGNQPQHFGDGTRLSIL.

The chain's CDR3 is CASSKKDRDRGHNEQFF. CDR3 coding DNA: TGTGCCAGCAGCAAAAAAGACCGGGACAGGGGCCACAATGAGCAGTTCTTC. The chain recombines TRBV21-1 with TRBJ2-1; the DNA was not used to check the table's D call, TRBD1. TRBV21-1 is flagged as a pseudogene. The CDR3 runs 17 residues.

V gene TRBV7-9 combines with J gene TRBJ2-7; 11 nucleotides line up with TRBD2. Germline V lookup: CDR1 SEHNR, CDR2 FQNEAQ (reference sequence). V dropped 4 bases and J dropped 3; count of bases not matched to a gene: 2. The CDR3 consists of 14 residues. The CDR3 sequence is CASSSTSGNYEQYF. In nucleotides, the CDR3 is TGTGCCAGCAGCTCGACTAGCGGGAACTACGAGCAGTACTTC. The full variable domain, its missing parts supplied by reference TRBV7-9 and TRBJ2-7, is DTGVSQNPRHKITKRGQNVTFRCDPISEHNRLYWYRQTLGQGPEFLTYFQNEAQLEKSRLLSDRFSAERPKGSFSTLEIQRTEQGDSAMYLCASSSTSGNYEQYFGPGTRLTVT.

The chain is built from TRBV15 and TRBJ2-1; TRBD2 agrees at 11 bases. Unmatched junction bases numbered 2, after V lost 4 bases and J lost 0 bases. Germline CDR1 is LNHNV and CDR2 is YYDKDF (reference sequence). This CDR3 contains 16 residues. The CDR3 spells CATSTTSGSSYNEQFF. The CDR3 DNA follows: TGTGCCACCAGCACCACTAGCGGGAGCTCCTACAATGAGCAGTTCTTC.

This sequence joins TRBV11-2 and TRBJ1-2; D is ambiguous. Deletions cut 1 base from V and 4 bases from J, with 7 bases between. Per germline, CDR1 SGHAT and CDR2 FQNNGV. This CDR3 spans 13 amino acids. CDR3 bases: TGTGCCAGCAGCTTAGTGGAGGGCTATGGCTACACCTTC. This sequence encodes CASSLVEGYGYTF.

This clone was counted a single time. The CDR3: CASSPTLDEAFF. CDR3 nucleotide sequence: TGTGCCAGCAGTCCCACATTAGATGAAGCTTTCTTT. This sequence joins TRBV12-3 or TRBV12-4 and TRBJ1-1; unclear D gene. Trimming took 5 bases from V and 7 from J, leaving 11 bases between them. This CDR3 has 12 residues.

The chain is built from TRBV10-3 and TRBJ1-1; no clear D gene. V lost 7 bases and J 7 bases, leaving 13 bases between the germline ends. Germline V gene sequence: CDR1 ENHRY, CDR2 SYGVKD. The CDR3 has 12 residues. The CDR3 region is CAIIGQALEAFF. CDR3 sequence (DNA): TGTGCCATCATAGGGCAGGCCCTTGAAGCTTTCTTT.

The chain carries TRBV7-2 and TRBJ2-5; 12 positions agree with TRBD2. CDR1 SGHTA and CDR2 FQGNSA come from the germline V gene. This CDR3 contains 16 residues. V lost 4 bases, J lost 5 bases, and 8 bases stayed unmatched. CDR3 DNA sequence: TGTGCCAGCAGCTCCGGGAGACTAGCGGGAGTGGAGACCCAGTACTTC. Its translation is CASSSGRLAGVETQYF. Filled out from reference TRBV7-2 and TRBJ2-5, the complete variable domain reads GAGVSQSPSNKVTEKGKDVELRCDPISGHTALYWYRQSLGQGLEFLIYFQGNSAPDKSGLPSDRFSAERTGGSVSTLTIQRTQQEDSAVYLCASSSGRLAGVETQYFGPGTRLLVL.